This T cell receptor beta chain was documented in a study of metastatic and nonmetastatic thyroid tumors. Study-level information: Where malignant and benign thyroid patients were concerned, repertoires were compared across blood and tumor or nodule tissue.

A note on this clone: Antigen: not known.

Each patient came to thyroid surgery without any prior treatment (of any kind). Study results and caveats: Reported TCR beta diversity, measured in blood and tumor, was significantly higher for malignant thyroid tumors than for benign nodules.

Original methodology: Clinicopathological groups differed in CDR3, with these differences serving to build a distant-metastasis classifier for papillary thyroid cancer. TCRdb re-called the PCR reads via MiXCR. The V and J calls were determined by TCRdb, not by the authors. Here the sample spans thousands of clones, under 45% being singletons. Per the germline V gene, CDR1 is MNHNS and CDR2 is SASEGT. Trimming took off 5 bases at V and 1 base at J, with 11 bases between the two ends. This CDR3 spans 14 amino acids. V usage is TRBV6-1 and J usage is TRBJ1-1; no firm D call. The sample taken for sequencing was adjacent normal tissue. The receptor comes from a male donor with papillary thyroid cancer or a benign thyroid nodule (not recorded which). Some clones in this sample may be carry-over from other donors' samples. The DNA of the CDR3 is TGTGCCAGCAGTAAGGACCTCCGGAACACTGAAGCTTTCTTT. Translation: CASSKDLRNTEAFF.